This T cell receptor beta chain was found in a study of T-cell memory formation after mild COVID-19. Whole-study results and caveats: Some clones that responded were present in memory (sampled pre-infection), which suggests cross-reactive memory joined. Clonal second-wave expansions that peaked on day 37 had unconfirmed SARS-CoV-2 specificity.

The CDR3 covers 17 residues. Trimming stripped 4 bases from V and 0 bases from J, with 17 bases between. CDR1 is KGHSH and CDR2 is LQKENI in the germline V gene. This clonotype was seen only a few times. Antigen specificity is unknown. Using its own MiXCR run on the 5' RACE reads, TCRdb lists one record per CDR3 protein. This sample yields 450,000 or so distinct CDR3 sequences, of which 15% to 20% are seen a single time; around 8% belongs to the top ten. This TCR was sampled from an adult woman who had mild COVID-19 (a few samples of this study predate the infection). Cell type and time point are not known. The sequenced sample was PBMCs or a T cell subset sorted from them (not recorded which). The chain is built from TRBV18 and TRBJ2-3, with a possible D match to TRBD2 (6 bases). CDR3 residues: CASSLQPRGTSTDTQYF. The CDR3 nucleotides are TGTGCCAGCTCACTACAACCCCGGGGGACTAGCACAGATACGCAGTATTTT. Filled out from reference TRBV18 and TRBJ2-3, the complete variable domain reads NAGVMQNPRHLVRRRGQEARLRCSPMKGHSHVYWYRQLPEEGLKFMVYLQKENIIDESGMPKERFSAEFPKEGPSILRIQQVVRGDSAAYFCASSLQPRGTSTDTQYFGPGTRLTVL.